These 16 T cell receptor beta chains originate from one sample sequenced in a study of cytomegalovirus exposure and HLA in healthy donors. Use of 60 Vbeta and 13 Jbeta primers characterized the PCR. Repertoires were generated with immunoSEQ multiplex PCR, while TCRdb's copy carries only in-frame clones and drops some. The sample lists over 150,000 clones; about four fifths were seen once. Sequenced input: PBMCs. These receptor sequences come from a man aged 18 to 30 in good health and CMV-seronegative.

This clone occurred a few times. The chain joins TRBV5-1 to TRBJ1-6, with TRBD1 matching over 8 bases. Per germline, CDR1 SGHRS and CDR2 YFSETQ. The CDR3 sequence is 14 residues long. The V and J ends lost 0 bases and 7 bases, in that order; junction bases with no gene match: 0. In nucleotides, the CDR3 is TGCGCCAGCAGCTTGGGACAGGGGAATTCACCCCTCCACTTT. Encoded protein: CASSLGQGNSPLHF. Filled out from reference TRBV5-1 and TRBJ1-6, the complete variable domain reads KAGVTQTPRYLIKTRGQQVTLSCSPISGHRSVSWYQQTPGQGLQFLFEYFSETQRNKGNFPGRFSGRQFSNSRSEMNVSTLELGDSALYLCASSLGQGNSPLHFGNGTRLTVT.

V usage is TRBV7-8 and J usage is TRBJ2-7; D gene ambiguous. The CDR3 runs 15 residues. With 1 base removed from V and 7 bases from J, the gap between germline ends came to 17 bases. Per the germline V gene, CDR1 is SGHVS and CDR2 is FQNEAQ. The DNA for the CDR3 is TGTGCCAGCAGCTTAGAATCGAACGAAGCGCGTGAGCAGTACTTC. This encodes CASSLESNEAREQYF.

The rearrangement joins TRBV9 to TRBJ2-5, with 9 bases aligning to TRBD2. CDR1 is SGDLS and CDR2 is YYNGEE in the germline V gene. The ends lost 3 bases at V and 5 bases at J; junction bases unmatched: 8. The CDR3 consists of 15 residues. CDR3 in amino acids: CASSGASGISETQYF. CDR3 in DNA: TGTGCCAGCAGCGGGGCTAGCGGGATCTCGGAGACCCAGTACTTC.

The chain uses TRBV10-3 and TRBJ2-1, with 10 bases that match TRBD2. CDR1 and CDR2 (germline): ENHRY, SYGVKD. This CDR3 region has 15 residues. Germline trimming cut 5 bases from V and 10 bases from J; bases unmatched to any gene: 11. The chain's CDR3 is CAISSTSGMGGEQFF. The DNA for the CDR3 is TGTGCCATCAGTAGTACTAGCGGGATGGGCGGCGAGCAGTTCTTC.

The CDR3 loop is CASSPSYNEQFF. The CDR3 nucleotides read TGCGCCAGCAGCCCGAGCTACAATGAGCAGTTCTTC. V usage is TRBV5-1 and J usage is TRBJ2-1; D unclear. V dropped 4 bases and J dropped 3 bases, with 5 bases sitting between them. The CDR3 consists of 12 residues. CDR1 is SGHRS and CDR2 is YFSETQ in the germline V gene.

This clone was recorded once. Compared with germline, one end of the junction differs, possibly owing to a read error. Additional DNA sequences in this sample encode the identical CDR3. The chain carries TRBV25-1 and TRBJ1-6; TRBD1 aligns across 7 bases. Germline loops: CDR1 MGHDK, CDR2 SYGVNS. This CDR3 is 18 amino acids long. The CDR3 coding sequence is TGTGCCAGCAGTGAGGGGATGGGACAGAGCTCCTATAATTCCCCCCTCCACTTT. This encodes CASSEGMGQSSYNSPLHF.

The chain uses TRBV14 and TRBJ1-3, with 8 nucleotides matching TRBD1. The J segment lost 4 bases and the V segment lost 4 bases, leaving 9 bases of the junction unmatched. CDR3 size: 16 residues. CDR1 and CDR2 (germline): SGHDN, FVKESK. The CDR3 reads CASSRSDRGLGNTIYF. The DNA for the CDR3 is TGTGCCAGCAGCCGATCCGACAGGGGCTTAGGAAACACCATATATTTT.

This CDR3 reads CASSFGSGGEAFF. CDR3 DNA sequence: TGCGCCAGCAGCTTTGGGTCCGGGGGTGAAGCTTTCTTT. This chain joins TRBV5-1 and TRBJ1-1, with D possibly being TRBD1 (5 bases). With 2 bases removed from V and 7 bases from J, the gap between germline ends came to 12 bases. This CDR3 is built from 13 residues. Looked up from germline, CDR1 is SGHRS and CDR2 is YFSETQ.

The gene calls are TRBV19 and TRBJ2-3; 8 bases agree with TRBD2. CDR1 is LNHDA, CDR2 SQIVND, per germline (reference sequence). This CDR3 has 16 amino acids. J lost 0 bases, V lost 3 bases, and 5 bases had no gene match. The CDR3 nucleotides are TGTGCCAGTAGTATTCTCGGACTAGCAAGCACAGATACGCAGTATTTT. Amino acids: CASSILGLASTDTQYF.

V is TRBV19 and J is TRBJ2-7, with 8 bases matching TRBD1. Germline CDR1 is LNHDA and CDR2 is SQIVND (reference sequence). V was pared by 3 bases and J by 7 bases, with 11 bases of the junction left unmatched. This CDR3 has 15 amino acids. CDR3 bases: TGTGCCAGTAGTATTGGGGGCAGGGGGCGTTTGGAGCAGTACTTC. This translates into CASSIGGRGRLEQYF.

V is TRBV6-5 and J is TRBJ1-1, with D possibly being TRBD1 (5 bases). The CDR3 sequence is 11 residues long. The germline V gene encodes CDR1 MNHEY and CDR2 SVGAGI. Trimming took 4 bases from V and 5 from J, leaving 5 bases between them. The CDR3 DNA reads TGTGCCAGCAGTTGGACAACTGAAGCTTTCTTT. Protein: CASSWTTEAFF.

The J gene is TRBJ2-5, the V gene TRBV2, with 15 bases that match TRBD2. The trim removed 6 bases at V and 0 bases at J, leaving 8 bases unmatched. Germline V lookup: CDR1 SNHLY, CDR2 FYNNEI. The CDR3 totals 18 residues. The CDR3, as DNA: TGTGCCAGCAGAAGGGGACTAGCGGGGGGCGGGTACCAAGAGACCCAGTACTTC. This sequence encodes CASRRGLAGGGYQETQYF.

A few counts support this clone. The chain's CDR3 is CASSGPGTDHTAEAFF. DNA of the CDR3: TGTGCCAGCAGTGGACCCGGGACAGATCATACTGCTGAAGCTTTCTTT. J is TRBJ1-1 and V is TRBV2; 7 bases are shared with TRBD1. J lost 6 bases, V lost 4 bases, and 14 bases had no gene match. The germline gives CDR1 SNHLY, CDR2 FYNNEI. The CDR3 has 16 amino acids.

The chain is built from TRBV5-1 and TRBJ1-4; no reliable D call. The CDR3 has 14 residues. Trimming shortened V by 5 bases and J by 3 bases, and 11 bases separated the two germline ends. Germline CDR1 SGHRS, CDR2 YFSETQ. This CDR3 is CASRNSLANEKLFF. The CDR3 DNA reads as TGCGCCAGCAGAAACAGTCTGGCTAATGAAAAACTGTTTTTT.

This chain connects TRBV7-2 to TRBJ2-7, with TRBD2 matching over 10 bases. V shed 0 bases and J 2 bases; nucleotides not matched to a gene: 4. The CDR3 has 16 amino acids. Germline CDR1 is SGHTA and CDR2 is FQGNSA. CDR3 amino acids: CASSLALTSGAYEQYF. The CDR3 DNA is TGTGCCAGCAGCTTAGCGCTAACTAGCGGGGCCTACGAGCAGTACTTC.

The rearrangement links TRBV6-6 to TRBJ2-7, with 12 bases identical to TRBD1. The germline V gene encodes CDR1 MNHNY and CDR2 SVGAGI (reference sequence). J lost 9 bases, V lost 7 bases, and 10 bases had no gene match. The CDR3 spans 14 residues. The CDR3: CASTWGQGAQGQYF. The DNA of the CDR3 is TGTGCCAGCACTTGGGGACAGGGGGCGCAGGGGCAGTACTTC.